This entry describes one TCR beta chain. The record originates from a study of shared clonotypes between healthy human individuals. Sorted-subset replicate PCR reactions contained roughly 200 ng DNA, corresponding to about 30,000 T cell genomes. Assay used: immunoSEQ multiplex PCR; TCRdb lists only in-frame clones, some missing. The sample lists approximately 1,500,000 clones; roughly 96% were seen once. The germline V gene encodes CDR1 SGHNT and CDR2 YENEEA. This CDR3 is built from 17 residues. Trimming at V came to 0 bases and at J to 12 bases, leaving 15 bases not matched to a gene. The J gene is TRBJ2-1, the V gene TRBV11-3, with 9 bases lining up with TRBD2. Sequenced sample: naive CD4+ T cells sorted from blood. The subset denotes: CD45RA+ positively selected. The sequence derives from a young man in good health. CDR3 sequence reads: CASSLDSASGIYPLQFF. The CDR3, as DNA: TGTGCCAGCAGCTTAGATTCTGCTAGCGGGATCTACCCTTTGCAGTTCTTC.